This T cell receptor (beta chain) emerged from a study of blood T cell repertoires in COVID-19. Study-level information: The United States, Italy and Spain provided the acute and convalescent COVID-19 samples. Sources were T cells, B-cell-depleted T cells, or PBMCs; the material itself was cDNA or gDNA.

TCRdb keeps only in-frame clones here, not all; method: immunoSEQ multiplex PCR. The sample carries approximately 220,000 clones, just over 85% recorded once. Germline V gene lookup returns CDR1 MDHEN and CDR2 SYDVKM. Between the trimmed V and J ends, which lost 7 bases and 3 bases, there was a span of 19 bases. The CDR3 is made up of 15 amino acids. Membership in each cohort depended on participant-reported clinical history. The V call is TRBV28, the J call TRBJ2-7; D perhaps matches TRBD2 (6 bases). The sequence came from a woman aged 40 to 49 with acute COVID-19. Sequenced: PBMCs or T cells enriched from blood (not recorded which). CDR3 nucleotides: TGTGCCAGCATCACCGGGGGTTCGGGGTTCTACGAGCAGTACTTC. The encoded protein is CASITGGSGFYEQYF.